This T cell receptor beta chain appears in the sequencing data of a study of shared clonotypes between healthy human individuals (TCRdb year 2020). As for the study more broadly: The cohort comprised a couple of women and a few men aged 18 to 49 years. Per donor, three plates each were used for CD4 naive and CD4 memory, two for CD8 naive, and one for CD8 memory. To estimate repertoire size and how much clonotype sharing occurs between individuals, the study deeply sequenced the blood TCR repertoires of 4 to 6 healthy adults. To increase sequencing depth and limit assay-specific biases, different laboratories used diverse techniques to prepare libraries and sequence TCR repertoires. Each donor's leukapheresis produced roughly between roughly 0.94 and 9.5 billion PBMCs.

Per the germline V gene, SQVTM is the CDR1 and ANQGSEA is the CDR2. V is reduced by 2 bases and J by 5 bases, leaving a spacing of 9 bases between them. The CDR3 starts with the cysteine, ends with the phenylalanine, and has 12 residues. The DNA shown is the 36-base CDR3, in frame from base 1. The study at large found these results: Higher generation probabilities were observed for clonotypes shared by all four sorted-subset donors than for non-shared clonotypes. Sharing across a handful of donors was observed for about 5% of naive CD4, over 3% of naive CD8, about 2.3% of memory CD4, and approximately 0.41% of memory CD8 clonotypes. Naive subsets generally had larger estimated clonotype richness than memory subsets. Pairwise subsampling indicated that sequencing depth was expected to affect the degree of clonotype sharing among donors. Because the study included only a small number of donors, the genetic and exposure-history diversity represented was limited. Rarefaction of sorted-subset datasets indicated incomplete sequencing despite the large sequencing depth. Sampling was restricted to blood, and TCR repertoires in tissues likely differ from the TCR repertoires found in blood.

Points on this clone: What antigen it recognizes has not been identified. No much larger clone is present one base from it, and per-base qualities are unavailable.

Using the deep immunoSEQ assay, TCR CDR3 regions were amplified from genomic DNA by multiplex PCR. Genomic DNA extracted from each cell subset was distributed evenly over all wells of several immunoSEQ 96-well plates, and each plate served as one replicate. For sorted subsets, around 0.2 ug of genomic DNA, equivalent to 30,000 or so T cell genomes, went into each replicate PCR. Purified libraries were quantified with a Qubit 3.0 fluorometer, sized on a Bioanalyzer 2100, and re-quantified with the KAPA Library Quantification kit. Each immunoSEQ 96-well plate was sequenced on its own single-read 150-cycle Illumina NextSeq 550 flow cell. The authors' pipeline ran thus. Because the immunoSEQ output included only junctional sequences and no quality scores, the filtering could not be the same as the filtering used for full-length reads. To assign V/J genes and CDR3, sequences were annotated using PyIR, a Python wrapper for IgBLAST v1.9, with IMGT germline references. Reads were removed for weak V/J assignments (E-value above 1e-6), missing CDR3, stop codons, out-of-frame junctions, or ambiguous translated residues. V3J clonotypes were defined by identical inferred V gene, J gene, and CDR3 amino acid sequence. Percentage overlap between repertoires was computed as shared unique clonotypes divided by the size of the smaller repertoire. Richness of each repertoire was evaluated using RTK rarefaction, the Chao1 estimator, and Recon v2.1 estimates of unobserved clonotypes. For all TCRbeta clonotypes obtained by the gDNA method from several donors, generation probabilities were computed with OLGA. Entries here come from immuneACCESS through TCRdb and include only in-frame sequences with V and J called. Some clones fail to appear in such tables; in the studies checked, an unresolved V gene covers under half of the shortfall, and the cause of the remainder is unknown. V and J calls and clone size are as listed in that table; D and trimming were resolved from the DNA. The sample table shows over a million clones, and around 74% are seen once. Jointly, the top ten make up around 1.5% of the sample.

Donors were healthy HIV-negative adults with no recently reported acute infections or vaccinations. Only Caucasian adults living in Nashville, Tennessee, USA were represented among the donors. Magnetic negative selection was used to enrich CD4+ T cells, after which naive cells were positively selected on CD45RA and the negative fraction became the memory subset. After blood collection by leukapheresis, PBMCs were isolated using Ficoll-Histopaque density gradient centrifugation and then cryopreserved in the vapor phase of liquid nitrogen. Analytical flow cytometry was used to check the purity and quantity of each magnetically sorted T cell population. Each sorted fraction had its genomic DNA isolated and then quantified by UV absorbance on a Nanodrop 2000c.

The clonotype was recovered from a man aged 18 to 35 in good health. The sequence is built from TRBV29-1 and TRBJ1-1, with the D gene not clear enough to name. The sample taken for sequencing was memory CD4+ T cells sorted from blood. The sample's cell subset or site label is to be understood as: CD45RA-negative fraction. The bases are TGCAGCGTTGAATTCGGGAGGACTGAAGCTTTCTTT. The resulting protein is CSVEFGRTEAFF.